This entry lists 15 T cell receptor beta chains sequenced from one sample in a study of glioma-infiltrating T cells. The iRepertoire nested amplicon-rescue multiplex PCR amplified TCR alpha and beta CDR3s from RNA. From the multiplex PCR reads, TCRdb called clonotypes with MiXCR, one entry per CDR3 protein. Here the sample spans 100,000 to 150,000 distinct CDR3 sequences, about 25% being singletons. The sample taken for sequencing was glioma tissue, nonneoplastic brain tissue, or PBMCs (not recorded which). The source is a human donor with low-grade glioma or glioblastoma, undergoing nonglioma brain surgery, or in good health (not recorded which).

This clonotype has a count of ten or more. The chain has TRBV7-3 and TRBJ2-3; 7 positions match TRBD2. The CDR3 is 15 residues long. With 3 bases clipped from V and 2 bases from J, the junction kept 5 bases outside the gene matches. The germline V gene encodes CDR1 SGHTA and CDR2 FQGTGA. Here the CDR3 DNA reads TGTGCCAGCAGCTTCACCGGGACTACCACAGATACGCAGTATTTT. It encodes CASSFTGTTTDTQYF.

The rearrangement links TRBV15 to TRBJ2-7, with D maybe TRBD1 (6 bases). Trimming left V 1 base short and J 4 bases short, with 11 bases between. Germline lookup yields CDR1 LNHNV and CDR2 YYDKDF (reference sequence). There are 14 residues in the CDR3. The CDR3 DNA sequence: TGTGCCACCAGCAGAGGTCAGGGGCAGTACGAGCAGTACGTC. Amino acids: CATSRGQGQYEQYV.

CDR3 in amino acids: CASSLGSSGGNEQFF. The DNA for the CDR3 is TGTGCCAGCAGCCTCGGCTCTAGCGGGGGCAATGAGCAGTTCTTC. This sequence joins TRBV3-1 and TRBJ2-1, with 10 bases fitting TRBD2. J was trimmed by 6 bases and V by 4 bases; bases with no gene match: 6. Germline CDR1 and CDR2: LGHDT and YNNKEL (reference sequence). This CDR3 region has 15 residues.

The V call is TRBV12-3 or TRBV12-4, the J call TRBJ1-1, with 7 bases fitting TRBD1. The ends lost 7 bases at V and 9 bases at J; junction bases unmatched: 14. This CDR3 comprises 14 residues. The CDR3 protein is CASIPGQAPTKAFF. For the CDR3, the DNA is TGTGCCAGCATCCCTGGACAGGCCCCAACCAAAGCTTTCTTT.

About this clonotype itself: At one of its ends the junction is not consistent with the germline gene, which may arise from a read error. The V call is TRBV6-2 or TRBV6-3, the J call TRBJ2-3; no clear D. The V gene's germline CDR1 is MNHEY and CDR2 SVGEGT. The CDR3 has 12 residues. The CDR3 DNA follows: TGTGTCAGCAGTTCCTACACAGATACGCAGTATTTT. Encoded protein: CVSSSYTDTQYF.

This clonotype occurred a few times. The CDR3 is CASSLVQGTNSPLHF. DNA of the CDR3: TGTGCCAGCAGCTTAGTTCAGGGGACCAACTCACCCCTCCACTTT. The V gene is TRBV7-2, the J gene TRBJ1-6; D perhaps matches TRBD1 (6 bases). Trimming took off 1 base at V and 10 bases at J, with 14 bases between the two ends. Germline CDR1 reads SGHTA; CDR2 reads FQGNSA. The length of the CDR3 is 15 residues. The full variable domain, in which reference TRBV7-2 and TRBJ1-6 provide the parts outside the CDR3, is GAGVSQSPSNKVTEKGKDVELRCDPISGHTALYWYRQSLGQGLEFLIYFQGNSAPDKSGLPSDRFSAERTGGSVSTLTIQRTQQEDSAVYLCASSLVQGTNSPLHFGNGTRLTVT.

This clonotype was recorded only once. The V and J genes are TRBV5-4 and TRBJ1-5, with D unclear. This CDR3 spans 16 amino acids. Germline CDR1 SGHNT, CDR2 YYREEE (reference sequence). V shed 0 bases and J shed 6 bases, with 16 bases lying between them. The CDR3 DNA reads as TGTGCCAGCAGCTTGGATATGGGAGCTCTAGGTCAGCCCCAGCATTTT. Translating it yields CASSLDMGALGQPQHF.

This clonotype has at least ten counts. The V gene is TRBV6-6, the J gene TRBJ2-7; no reliable D call. The CDR3 totals 14 residues. Germline V gene data show CDR1 as MNHNY and CDR2 as SVGAGI (reference sequence). V lost 2 bases to trimming and J lost 3 bases, with 11 bases between them. The CDR3 here is CASSYELADYEQYV. For the CDR3, the DNA is TGTGCCAGCAGTTACGAGTTAGCCGACTACGAGCAGTACGTC.

This clonotype occurred many times. The genes are TRBV28 and TRBJ2-7, with no clear D. V shed 7 bases and J shed 6 bases, with 13 bases lying between them. Germline-derived CDR1 and CDR2 are MDHEN and SYDVKM. The CDR3 has 12 amino acids. In nucleotides, the CDR3 is TGTGCCAGCACCACGGCCGGGCTCGAGCAGTACGTC. Amino acid sequence: CASTTAGLEQYV.

In this sample, this clonotype turned up a few times. The chain couples TRBV20-1 to TRBJ2-3, with D possibly matching TRBD2 (7 bases). Looked up from germline, CDR1 is DFQATT and CDR2 is SNEGSKA (reference sequence). This CDR3 comprises 13 residues. CDR3 sequence: CTPGLGRGDTQYF. The CDR3 coding sequence is TGCACCCCCGGACTAGGCAGGGGAGATACGCAGTATTTT.

The chain recombines TRBV4-1 with TRBJ2-7; the match to TRBD1 covers 9 bases. The CDR3 consists of 16 residues. The junction had 10 bases not matched to a gene; V was cut back by 2 bases and J by 5 bases. The germline V gene has CDR1 MGHRA and CDR2 YSYEKL. This CDR3 reads CASSQTAGQGGDEQYV. CDR3 in DNA: TGCGCCAGCAGCCAAACTGCGGGACAGGGCGGCGACGAGCAGTACGTC.

The rearrangement joins TRBV6-2 or TRBV6-3 to TRBJ1-2; unclear D gene. The length of the CDR3 is 13 residues. Germline V CDR1 and CDR2: MNHEY, SVGEGT. Trimming stripped 7 bases from V and 2 bases from J, with 11 bases between. The CDR3 loop reads CASTLGSNYGYTF. The CDR3 DNA reads as TGTGCCAGCACCCTTGGGTCGAACTATGGCTACACCTTC.

This clonotype turned up a few times. The J gene is TRBJ2-2, the V gene TRBV7-9; D remains ambiguous. There are 15 residues in the CDR3. The germline V gene encodes CDR1 SEHNR and CDR2 FQNEAQ (reference sequence). The V end lost 1 base, the J end lost 2 bases, and 8 bases lay between the germline ends. CDR3 region: CASSLGQRNTGELFF. CDR3 bases: TGTGCCAGCAGCTTAGGGCAGAGAAACACCGGGGAGCTGTTTTTT. Complete variable domain (other parts from reference TRBV7-9 and TRBJ2-2): DTGVSQNPRHKITKRGQNVTFRCDPISEHNRLYWYRQTLGQGPEFLTYFQNEAQLEKSRLLSDRFSAERPKGSFSTLEIQRTEQGDSAMYLCASSLGQRNTGELFFGEGSRLTVL.

Of note for this clonotype: One junction end does not reproduce the germline sequence, and a read error may be involved. In nucleotides, the CDR3 is TGCGCCAGCAGCTTGTTTGATACGAAGTATTTT. Its translation is CASSLFDTKYF. The V gene is TRBV5-1, the J gene TRBJ2-3, with D uncertain. Germline V gene lookup returns CDR1 SGHRS and CDR2 YFSETQ. The CDR3 spans 11 residues.

The gene calls are TRBV7-9 and TRBJ2-3, with 9 bases lining up with TRBD2. This CDR3 has 15 amino acids. The junction had 6 bases not matched to a gene; V was cut back by 6 bases and J by 2 bases. CDR1 is SEHNR and CDR2 is FQNEAQ in the germline V gene (reference sequence). CDR3 DNA sequence: TGTGCCAGCAGTCCTAGCGGGGAATACACAGATACGCAGTATTTT. It yields the protein CASSPSGEYTDTQYF.